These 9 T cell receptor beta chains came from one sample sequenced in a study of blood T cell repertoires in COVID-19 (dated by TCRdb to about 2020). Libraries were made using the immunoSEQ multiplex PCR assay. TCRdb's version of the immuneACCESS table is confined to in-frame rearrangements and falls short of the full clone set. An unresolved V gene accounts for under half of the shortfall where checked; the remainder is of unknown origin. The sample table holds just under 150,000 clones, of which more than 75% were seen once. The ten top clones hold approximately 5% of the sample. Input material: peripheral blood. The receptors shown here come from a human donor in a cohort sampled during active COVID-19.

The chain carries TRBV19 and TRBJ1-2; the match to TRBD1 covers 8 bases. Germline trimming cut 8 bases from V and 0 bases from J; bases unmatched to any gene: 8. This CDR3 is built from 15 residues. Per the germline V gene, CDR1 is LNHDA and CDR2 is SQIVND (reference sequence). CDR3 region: CASFAGGAPNYGYTF. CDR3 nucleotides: TGTGCCAGTTTCGCAGGGGGCGCCCCTAACTATGGCTACACCTTC.

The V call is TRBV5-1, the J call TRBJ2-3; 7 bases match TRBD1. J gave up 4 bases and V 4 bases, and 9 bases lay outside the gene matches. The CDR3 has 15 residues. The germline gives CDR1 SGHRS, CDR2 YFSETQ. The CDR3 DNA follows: TGCGCCAGCAGCAAGCAACAGGGGATCGCAGATACGCAGTATTTT. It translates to CASSKQQGIADTQYF.

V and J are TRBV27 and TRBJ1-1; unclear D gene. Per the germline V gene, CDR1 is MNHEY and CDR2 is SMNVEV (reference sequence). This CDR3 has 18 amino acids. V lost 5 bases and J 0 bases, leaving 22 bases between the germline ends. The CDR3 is CASSPPITRAGLNTEAFF. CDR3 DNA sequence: TGTGCCAGCAGTCCCCCGATTACGAGAGCGGGGTTGAACACTGAAGCTTTCTTT.

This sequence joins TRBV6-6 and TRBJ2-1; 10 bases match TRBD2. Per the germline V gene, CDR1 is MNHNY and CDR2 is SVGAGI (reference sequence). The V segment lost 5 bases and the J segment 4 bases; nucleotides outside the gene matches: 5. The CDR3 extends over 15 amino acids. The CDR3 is CASSTSGGGYNEQFF. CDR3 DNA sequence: TGTGCCAGCAGTACCAGCGGGGGGGGGTACAATGAGCAGTTCTTC.

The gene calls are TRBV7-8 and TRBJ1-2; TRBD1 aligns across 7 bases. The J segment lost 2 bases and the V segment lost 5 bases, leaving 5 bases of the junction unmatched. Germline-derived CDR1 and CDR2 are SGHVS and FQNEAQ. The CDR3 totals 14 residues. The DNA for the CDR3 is TGTGCCAGCAGCCCGGGGACAGACAACTATGGCTACACCTTC. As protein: CASSPGTDNYGYTF.

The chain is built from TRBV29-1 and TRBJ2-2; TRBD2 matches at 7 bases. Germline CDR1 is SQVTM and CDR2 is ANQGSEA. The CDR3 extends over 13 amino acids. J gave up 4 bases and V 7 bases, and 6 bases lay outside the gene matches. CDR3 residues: CSAGGLGTGELFF. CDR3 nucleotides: TGCAGCGCGGGGGGTCTAGGCACCGGGGAGCTGTTTTTT.

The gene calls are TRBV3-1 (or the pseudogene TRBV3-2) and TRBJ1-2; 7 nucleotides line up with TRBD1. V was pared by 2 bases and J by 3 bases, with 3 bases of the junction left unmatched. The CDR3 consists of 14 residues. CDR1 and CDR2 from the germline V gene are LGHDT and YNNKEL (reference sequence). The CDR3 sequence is CASSQYDRDYGYTF. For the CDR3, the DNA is TGTGCCAGCAGCCAATATGACAGGGACTATGGCTACACCTTC.

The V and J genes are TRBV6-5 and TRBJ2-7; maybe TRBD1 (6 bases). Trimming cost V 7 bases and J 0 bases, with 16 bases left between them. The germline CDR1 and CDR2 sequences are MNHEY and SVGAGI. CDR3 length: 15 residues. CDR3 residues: CASTYGQSSSYEQYV. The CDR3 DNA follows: TGTGCCAGCACCTATGGACAGTCGAGCTCCTACGAGCAGTACGTC.

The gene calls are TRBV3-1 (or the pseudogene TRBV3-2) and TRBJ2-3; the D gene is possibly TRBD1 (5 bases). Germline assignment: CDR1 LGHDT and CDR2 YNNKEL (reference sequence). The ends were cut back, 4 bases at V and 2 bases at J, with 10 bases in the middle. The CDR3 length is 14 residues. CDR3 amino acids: CASSPGGHTDTQYF. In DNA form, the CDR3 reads TGTGCCAGCAGCCCCGGCGGACACACAGATACGCAGTATTTT.